These 23 T cell receptor beta chains were all obtained from the same sample, sequenced in a study of T cells after yellow fever vaccination. TCRdb used MiXCR to reprocess the 5' RACE reads, holding one entry per CDR3 protein. The table has fewer than 450,000 distinct CDR3 sequences, more than 9% seen once. The sample in question was PBMCs, obtained on the day of the first yellow fever vaccination. These receptors all stem from a man between 18 and 35 years old who received the YFV17D yellow fever vaccine.

This clonotype showed up many times. The chain joins TRBV29-1 to TRBJ2-1; perhaps TRBD2 as D (6 bases). The CDR3 runs 12 residues. Germline V gene data show CDR1 as SQVTM and CDR2 as ANQGSEA. This CDR3 reads CRGGESYNEQFF. CDR3 nucleotide sequence: TGCAGGGGGGGAGAGAGCTACAATGAGCAGTTCTTC.

This clonotype was detected many times. V usage is TRBV5-1 and J usage is TRBJ2-3; no definite D call. This CDR3 has 13 residues. With 4 bases removed from V and 2 bases from J, the gap between germline ends came to 8 bases. Germline CDR1 is SGHRS and CDR2 is YFSETQ. The CDR3 DNA sequence: TGCGCCAGCAGCGAACCCACCACAGATACGCAGTATTTT. Its translation is CASSEPTTDTQYF.

V is TRBV11-1 and J is TRBJ1-2; 9 positions match TRBD1. The V segment lost 1 base and the J segment 4 bases; nucleotides outside the gene matches: 16. Germline CDR1 and CDR2: SGHAT and FQDESV (reference sequence). The CDR3 has 19 amino acids. The CDR3 is CASSLVVLGQGDLVYGYTF. CDR3 DNA: TGTGCCAGCAGCTTAGTGGTGTTGGGACAGGGTGACTTGGTCTATGGCTACACCTTC.

V usage is TRBV6-5 and J usage is TRBJ2-7, with 8 bases that match TRBD1. CDR1 and CDR2 (germline): MNHEY, SVGAGI. The ends lost 0 bases at V and 6 bases at J; junction bases unmatched: 4. This CDR3 has 14 amino acids. CDR3 residues: CASSYSIRGPEQYF. CDR3 bases: TGTGCCAGCAGTTACTCAATCAGGGGGCCCGAGCAGTACTTC.

The chain links TRBV12-3 or TRBV12-4 to TRBJ1-4; D call uncertain. This CDR3 has 15 amino acids. V was cut by 1 base and J by 4 bases, with 10 bases left in between. This CDR3 is CASSLGDTFNEKLFF. Here the CDR3 DNA reads TGTGCCAGCAGTTTAGGTGATACGTTTAATGAAAAACTGTTTTTT.

This clonotype occurred a few times. This chain connects TRBV11-1 to TRBJ2-3; the D gene is possibly TRBD2 (5 bases). The CDR3 is 18 residues long. Trimming left V 5 bases short and J 0 bases short, with 21 bases between. The germline gives CDR1 SGHAT, CDR2 FQDESV (reference sequence). CDR3 nucleotides: TGTGCCAGCAGCAAAGCCGACTTCGGCGGGCTAAGCACAGATACGCAGTATTTT. This sequence encodes CASSKADFGGLSTDTQYF.

The V and J genes are TRBV12-3 or TRBV12-4 and TRBJ1-2; D gene uncertain. Trimming took off 3 bases at V and 6 bases at J, with 8 bases between the two ends. This CDR3 has 12 residues. CDR3 DNA: TGTGCCAGCAGTTTTGGAGAGGATGGCTACACCTTC. Its protein product is CASSFGEDGYTF.

At least ten counts were recorded for this clonotype. The V and J genes are TRBV18 and TRBJ2-3; 9 bases are a match to TRBD2. Germline assignment: CDR1 KGHSH and CDR2 LQKENI. The CDR3 consists of 16 residues. Trimming cost V 3 bases and J 6 bases; bases outside gene matches: 10. As DNA, the CDR3 is TGTGCCAGCTCACCCACCGCGGGGGGGCAGTTGGATACGCAGTATTTT. Translating it yields CASSPTAGGQLDTQYF.

Here the CDR3 DNA reads TGCAGTGCTAGAGCTTTTAGCTCCACAGATACGCAGTATTTT. It specifies CSARAFSSTDTQYF. The chain carries TRBV20-1 and TRBJ2-3; D unclear. V was trimmed by 1 base and J by 2 bases, leaving 10 bases between them. The CDR3 contains 14 residues. CDR1 and CDR2 (germline): DFQATT, SNEGSKA (reference sequence).

The genes are TRBV7-2 and TRBJ1-1; D not certain. This CDR3 is built from 14 residues. Trimming shortened V by 5 bases and J by 11 bases, and 21 bases separated the two germline ends. Germline V gene lookup returns CDR1 SGHTA and CDR2 FQGNSA. CDR3: CASSPPSGSPAAFF. In DNA, the CDR3 is TGTGCCAGCAGCCCCCCATCGGGCTCCCCAGCGGCTTTCTTT.

This clonotype showed up just a few times. V gene TRBV2 combines with J gene TRBJ2-1, with TRBD1 identical over 8 bases. Per the germline V gene, CDR1 is SNHLY and CDR2 is FYNNEI. The CDR3 loop spans 13 amino acids. J gave up 10 bases and V 5 bases, and 7 bases lay outside the gene matches. DNA for the CDR3: TGTGCCAGCAGTTACAGGGGGGTTCGCGAGCAGTTCTTC. It yields the protein CASSYRGVREQFF.

The chain employs TRBV7-9 and TRBJ2-3; 8 nucleotides match TRBD2. The CDR3 runs to 16 residues. V lost 4 bases, J lost 1 base, and 7 bases stayed unmatched. Germline CDR1 SEHNR, CDR2 FQNEAQ (reference sequence). The CDR3 region has the DNA TGTGCCAGCAGCTCCCCGTGGCGGGGGGGCACAGATACGCAGTATTTT. Translated, it gives CASSSPWRGGTDTQYF. The variable domain in full, completed from reference TRBV7-9 and TRBJ2-3, reads DTGVSQNPRHKITKRGQNVTFRCDPISEHNRLYWYRQTLGQGPEFLTYFQNEAQLEKSRLLSDRFSAERPKGSFSTLEIQRTEQGDSAMYLCASSSPWRGGTDTQYFGPGTRLTVL.

The gene calls are TRBV3-1 and TRBJ2-5; 9 bases fit TRBD1. Germline CDR1 LGHDT, CDR2 YNNKEL (reference sequence). The CDR3 extends over 13 amino acids. Unmatched junction bases numbered 5, after V lost 2 bases and J lost 10 bases. CDR3: CASSQIDRGDQYF. The CDR3 coding sequence is TGTGCCAGCAGCCAAATTGACAGGGGGGACCAGTACTTC.

This clonotype was detected a few times. The chain uses TRBV5-1 and TRBJ2-3, with 12 bases identical to TRBD1. The CDR3 is 16 amino acids. The germline CDR1 and CDR2 sequences are SGHRS and YFSETQ. J gave up 2 bases and V 4 bases, and 5 bases lay outside the gene matches. CDR3 in amino acids: CASSPGQGATTDTQYF. CDR3 nucleotide sequence: TGCGCCAGCAGCCCGGGACAGGGGGCTACCACAGATACGCAGTATTTT.

This clonotype has a count of ten or more. The gene calls are TRBV19 and TRBJ1-5; TRBD1 aligns across 10 bases. CDR1 is LNHDA, CDR2 SQIVND, per germline (reference sequence). V lost 5 bases to trimming and J lost 2 bases; unmatched junction nucleotides: 3. The CDR3 sequence is 15 residues long. The CDR3 reads CASSRTGGGNQPQHF. For the CDR3, the DNA is TGTGCCAGTAGTCGGACAGGGGGAGGCAATCAGCCCCAGCATTTT.

Many counts were recorded for this clonotype. This chain links TRBV3-1 with TRBJ1-2; D uncertain. Germline V gene data show CDR1 as LGHDT and CDR2 as YNNKEL (reference sequence). Trimming removed 5 bases at V and 3 bases at J, with 7 bases between. This CDR3 region has 12 residues. The CDR3 DNA reads TGTGCCAGCAGCTCGACATACTATGGCTACACCTTC. Its translation is CASSSTYYGYTF.

This clonotype was seen repeatedly, ten times or more. V is TRBV5-1 and J is TRBJ2-1; 8 bases align to TRBD1. Unmatched junction bases numbered 8, after V lost 4 bases and J lost 5 bases. Germline V gene lookup returns CDR1 SGHRS and CDR2 YFSETQ. The CDR3 consists of 15 residues. The CDR3 sequence is CASSPGTGKNNEQFF. The CDR3 DNA reads as TGCGCCAGCAGCCCCGGGACAGGAAAGAACAATGAGCAGTTCTTC.

V and J are TRBV19 and TRBJ2-1, with 7 positions matching TRBD1. Germline CDR1 LNHDA, CDR2 SQIVND (reference sequence). The V and J ends lost 5 bases and 6 bases, in that order; junction bases with no gene match: 10. CDR3 length equals 15 residues. Here the CDR3 reads CASSLRTGAGNEQFF. CDR3 DNA: TGTGCCAGTAGTTTGCGAACAGGGGCGGGCAATGAGCAGTTCTTC.

This clonotype was counted between two and nine times. The gene calls are TRBV9 and TRBJ2-3; tentatively, D is TRBD1 (5 bases). Trimming shortened V by 1 base and J by 3 bases, and 9 bases separated the two germline ends. Germline loops: CDR1 SGDLS, CDR2 YYNGEE. CDR3 length: 14 amino acids. The CDR3 spells CASSVRSGTDTQYF. The DNA of the CDR3 is TGTGCCAGCAGCGTAAGGTCAGGGACAGATACGCAGTATTTT.

The chain uses TRBV4-1 and TRBJ1-2; D might be TRBD1 (6 bases). This CDR3 spans 14 amino acids. Trimming cost V 4 bases and J 6 bases, with 15 bases left between them. Germline CDR1 reads MGHRA; CDR2 reads YSYEKL. The CDR3 DNA follows: TGCGCCAGCAGCCTAACAGGGCCACACGATGGCTACACCTTC. Translated: CASSLTGPHDGYTF.

The rearrangement links TRBV5-6 to TRBJ2-5; D uncertain. The germline gives CDR1 SGHDT, CDR2 YYEEEE. This CDR3 has 16 amino acids. V lost 1 base and J 0 bases, leaving 13 bases between the germline ends. CDR3 loop: CASSLRFGGYQETQYF. The CDR3 DNA reads as TGTGCCAGCAGCTTGCGGTTTGGTGGGTACCAAGAGACCCAGTACTTC.

The chain employs TRBV9 and TRBJ2-3, with 7 positions matching TRBD2. The trim removed 2 bases at V and 6 bases at J, leaving 6 bases unmatched. The CDR3 is made up of 14 amino acids. CDR1 SGDLS and CDR2 YYNGEE come from the germline V gene. CDR3 in DNA: TGTGCCAGCAGCGTTGGCGGGGGTTTGGATACGCAGTATTTT. Protein: CASSVGGGLDTQYF.

Only a few counts were recorded for this clonotype. CDR3 residues: CASSVDRDHEQYV. The CDR3 DNA reads TGTGCCAGCAGTGTGGACAGGGACCACGAGCAGTACGTC. J is TRBJ2-7 and V is TRBV6-6, with TRBD1 matching 8 bases. Germline CDR1 is MNHNY and CDR2 is SVGAGI (reference sequence). The V gene end was trimmed by 5 bases and the J gene end by 5 bases; junction bases not matched to a gene: 5. This CDR3 has 13 residues.